The 32 T cell receptor beta chains in this list originate from one sample, sequenced in a study of shared clonotypes between healthy human individuals (dated by TCRdb to the early 2020s). Library preparation used the immunoSEQ multiplex PCR assay. Sourced from immuneACCESS, this table was stored by TCRdb with only in-frame sequences that have V and J called. A share of the clones is absent; for the studies checked, an unresolved V gene accounts for under half, and the remainder has no known explanation. The sample table records millions of clones; 85% to 95% of these occur just once. The ten top clones hold more than 1.5% of the sample. CD8 naive samples were CD45RO-negative cells positively selected for CCR7, giving a CD45RA+CCR7+ population that excluded TemRA cells. Sequencing was performed on naive CD8+ T cells from PBMCs. Taken with the paper, the label for cell subset or site translates to: CD45RA+CCR7+. These TCRs come from a man aged 18 to 35 in good health. Some clones in this sample may be carry-over from other donors' samples.

This rearrangement joins TRBV7-9 to TRBJ1-1; maybe TRBD1 (5 bases). With 8 bases removed from V and 0 bases from J, the gap between germline ends came to 10 bases. Germline loops: CDR1 SEHNR, CDR2 FQNEAQ (reference sequence). CDR3 size: 13 residues. This chain's CDR3 is CASAWGVNTEAFF. For the CDR3, the DNA is TGTGCCAGCGCCTGGGGGGTGAACACTGAAGCTTTCTTT.

V is TRBV10-3 and J is TRBJ2-1, with 10 bases matching TRBD2. The V and J ends lost 0 bases and 7 bases, in that order; junction bases with no gene match: 3. The CDR3 extends over 15 amino acids. Germline lookup yields CDR1 ENHRY and CDR2 SYGVKD. The CDR3: CAISESSSGRNEQFF. CDR3 bases: TGTGCCATCAGTGAGTCCTCTAGCGGGAGAAATGAGCAGTTCTTC.

Written as DNA, the CDR3 is TGTGCCAGCAGCCTGACAGGGCCAGGCTACGAGCAGTACTTC. Protein sequence: CASSLTGPGYEQYF. The chain has TRBV6-1 and TRBJ2-7; 7 bases line up with TRBD1. From germline, CDR1 is MNHNS and CDR2 SASEGT. V was pared by 6 bases and J by 3 bases, with 8 bases of the junction left unmatched. This CDR3 region has 14 residues.

The chain recombines TRBV27 with TRBJ1-1, with D perhaps TRBD1 (5 bases). CDR1 is MNHEY and CDR2 is SMNVEV in the germline V gene (reference sequence). This CDR3 is 19 amino acids long. Trimming removed 5 bases at V and 0 bases at J, with 25 bases between. The CDR3 region has the DNA TGTGCCAGCAGTCTGGTTAGGTACCTAGGGGCTCGGGTGAACACTGAAGCTTTCTTT. Encoded protein: CASSLVRYLGARVNTEAFF.

This clone occurred once. The V gene is TRBV7-6, the J gene TRBJ2-5; TRBD2 aligns across 7 bases. This CDR3 contains 14 residues. Germline V lookup: CDR1 SGHVS, CDR2 FNYEAQ. V shed 5 bases, J shed 4 bases, and the junction held 7 bases outside the gene matches. DNA of the CDR3: TGTGCCAGCAGCCCTCGGACTAGTTCAGAGACCCAGTACTTC. This sequence encodes CASSPRTSSETQYF.

The chain recombines TRBV5-6 with TRBJ2-3, with D possibly TRBD1 on 5 matching bases. Germline-derived CDR1 and CDR2 are SGHDT and YYEEEE. The CDR3 runs to 14 residues. Deletions cut 0 bases from V and 4 bases from J, with 9 bases between. Here the CDR3 reads CASSLVRVSDTQYF. In DNA form, the CDR3 reads TGTGCCAGCAGCTTGGTCAGGGTTTCAGATACGCAGTATTTT.

This clone came up once. Other DNA sequences within the sample encode an identical CDR3. The chain links TRBV9 to TRBJ1-1, with 8 positions matching TRBD1. CDR1 is SGDLS, CDR2 YYNGEE, per germline. CDR3 length: 13 amino acids. The V segment lost 3 bases and the J segment 5 bases; nucleotides outside the gene matches: 3. The CDR3 region is CASSADRATEAFF. DNA of the CDR3: TGTGCCAGCAGCGCGGACAGGGCGACTGAAGCTTTCTTT.

The chain is built from TRBV6-6 and TRBJ2-7; D remains ambiguous. CDR1 and CDR2 from the germline V gene are MNHNY and SVGAGI (reference sequence). This CDR3 contains 11 residues. Trimming cost V 8 bases and J 9 bases, with 14 bases left between them. CDR3 in DNA: TGTGCCAGCGGGCCAGGACCTTTGCAGTACTTC. It translates to CASGPGPLQYF.

This clone was detected only a few times. The chain combines TRBV4-1 with TRBJ1-2, with 8 bases matching TRBD1. There are 15 residues in the CDR3. The germline gives CDR1 MGHRA, CDR2 YSYEKL. V was pared by 4 bases and J by 5 bases, with 9 bases of the junction left unmatched. Here the CDR3 reads CASSLSPGTGYGYTF. The CDR3 coding sequence is TGCGCCAGCAGCCTATCGCCCGGGACAGGATATGGCTACACCTTC.

The genes are TRBV4-3 and TRBJ2-2; D is unclear. The CDR3 is made up of 11 amino acids. In germline, CDR1 is LGHNA, CDR2 YSLEER. Trimming removed 5 bases from V and 6 bases from J, with 4 bases in between. CDR3 nucleotides: TGCGCCAGCAGCGGGGCCGGGGAGCTGTTTTTT. This encodes CASSGAGELFF.

This clone was observed once. V and J are TRBV19 and TRBJ1-1; D uncertain. This CDR3 has 14 amino acids. Germline CDR1 is LNHDA and CDR2 is SQIVND (reference sequence). V was shortened by 3 bases and J by 3 bases, with 11 bases between the two germline ends. The CDR3: CASSMKGRHTEAFF. CDR3 in DNA: TGTGCCAGTAGTATGAAAGGCCGGCACACTGAAGCTTTCTTT.

The chain uses TRBV4-3 and TRBJ1-3; D is undetermined. V was trimmed by 0 bases and J by 0 bases, leaving 6 bases between them. This CDR3 contains 15 residues. Germline V gene sequence: CDR1 LGHNA, CDR2 YSLEER. CDR3 nucleotide sequence: TGCGCCAGCAGCCAAGAGGCGGACTCTGGAAACACCATATATTTT. Protein sequence: CASSQEADSGNTIYF.

V and J are TRBV9 and TRBJ2-7; TRBD2 matches 7 bases. Germline V lookup: CDR1 SGDLS, CDR2 YYNGEE. Trimming cost V 3 bases and J 2 bases; bases outside gene matches: 5. The CDR3 extends over 14 amino acids. The CDR3 bases are TGTGCCAGCAGCGCCGCGGGAGAGACCTACGAGCAGTACTTC. Translating it yields CASSAAGETYEQYF.

The chain links TRBV7-9 to TRBJ1-1, with D possibly TRBD1 on 5 matching bases. Germline V gene lookup returns CDR1 SEHNR and CDR2 FQNEAQ (reference sequence). Between the trimmed V and J ends, which lost 2 bases and 0 bases, there was a span of 7 bases. This CDR3 has 14 amino acids. CDR3 amino acids: CASSLRGVNTEAFF. The DNA for the CDR3 is TGTGCCAGCAGCTTAAGGGGCGTGAACACTGAAGCTTTCTTT.

The chain joins TRBV28 to TRBJ2-1; 9 bases are shared with TRBD1. The J segment lost 7 bases and the V segment lost 6 bases, leaving 10 bases of the junction unmatched. The length of the CDR3 is 15 residues. Germline lookup yields CDR1 MDHEN and CDR2 SYDVKM. The CDR3 region has the DNA TGTGCCAGCAGCCCCGGGACAGGGCCGTTGAATGAGCAGTTCTTC. This encodes CASSPGTGPLNEQFF.

In its sample, this clone was seen once. The V gene is TRBV30, the J gene TRBJ1-1; D not resolved. V was trimmed by 5 bases and J by 4 bases, leaving 8 bases between them. CDR1 is GTSNPN, CDR2 SVGIG, per germline (reference sequence). The CDR3 is 11 residues long. For the CDR3, the DNA is TGTGCCTGGGCAAGGAGCACTGAAGCTTTCTTT. It yields the protein CAWARSTEAFF.

The chain couples TRBV15 to TRBJ2-1, with 15 bases matching TRBD2. Germline assignment: CDR1 LNHNV and CDR2 YYDKDF (reference sequence). This CDR3 is built from 16 residues. V shed 3 bases, J shed 7 bases, and the junction held 4 bases outside the gene matches. CDR3 nucleotides: TGTGCCACCAGCAGGTCCGGGACTAGCGGGAGGAATGAGCAGTTCTTC. As protein: CATSRSGTSGRNEQFF. Variable domain in full (rest from reference TRBV15 and TRBJ2-1): DAMVIQNPRYQVTQFGKPVTLSCSQTLNHNVMYWYQQKSSQAPKLLFHYYDKDFNNEADTPDNFQSRRPNTSFCFLDIRSPGLGDTAMYLCATSRSGTSGRNEQFFGPGTRLTVL.

The chain links TRBV30 to TRBJ1-6, with 10 bases fitting TRBD1. This CDR3 has 13 residues. Germline V gene data show CDR1 as GTSNPN and CDR2 as SVGIG (reference sequence). V lost 1 base and J lost 9; bases outside the gene matches: 0. The CDR3 loop reads CAWSGTGGSPLHF. The CDR3 nucleotides are TGTGCCTGGAGTGGGACAGGGGGTTCACCCCTCCACTTT.

Notes on this clone: The same CDR3 arises from other DNA sequences in this sample as well. This chain joins TRBV4-2 and TRBJ1-3; D unresolved. With 4 bases removed from V and 0 bases from J, the gap between germline ends came to 10 bases. CDR1 and CDR2 from the germline V gene are LGHNA and YNFKEQ. This CDR3 contains 15 residues. CDR3 DNA: TGTGCCAGCAGCCCCGACCGTAGCTCTGGAAACACCATATATTTT. Its protein is CASSPDRSSGNTIYF.

This chain joins TRBV27 and TRBJ2-7; possibly TRBD1 or TRBD2 for D (5 bases each). V gave up 6 bases and J gave up 2 bases, with 14 bases separating them. Germline V gives CDR1 MNHEY, CDR2 SMNVEV (reference sequence). The CDR3 loop spans 14 amino acids. The CDR3 spells CASSNTGAPYEQYF. The CDR3 DNA reads as TGTGCCAGCAGCAACACCGGGGCTCCCTACGAGCAGTACTTC.

The V call is TRBV9, the J call TRBJ2-1; 9 bases are a match to TRBD1. Per germline, CDR1 SGDLS and CDR2 YYNGEE. The CDR3 contains 13 residues. The V and J ends lost 3 bases and 10 bases, in that order; junction bases with no gene match: 5. The CDR3 protein is CASSAWTGDEQFF. The DNA of the CDR3 is TGTGCCAGCAGCGCGTGGACAGGGGACGAGCAGTTCTTC.

The J gene is TRBJ2-5, the V gene TRBV5-1, with 7 bases aligning to TRBD1. CDR1 and CDR2 from the germline V gene are SGHRS and YFSETQ. V shed 0 bases, J shed 3 bases, and the junction held 5 bases outside the gene matches. The CDR3 runs 15 residues. The CDR3 loop is CASSLGGGGEETQYF. The CDR3, as DNA: TGCGCCAGCAGCTTGGGAGGGGGCGGAGAAGAGACCCAGTACTTC.

The genes are TRBV14 and TRBJ2-1; D may be TRBD2 (5 bases). V shed 4 bases and J shed 0 bases, with 13 bases lying between them. Germline V gene data show CDR1 as SGHDN and CDR2 as FVKESK. The CDR3 spans 16 residues. In DNA, the CDR3 is TGTGCCAGCAGCCCACGTGAGGGTAGCTCCTACAATGAGCAGTTCTTC. Translation gives CASSPREGSSYNEQFF.

This chain links TRBV14 with TRBJ2-7, with D unresolved. The CDR3 is 14 amino acids. V lost 1 base and J lost 2, with 9 bases in between. Germline V CDR1 and CDR2: SGHDN, FVKESK. Written as DNA, the CDR3 is TGTGCCAGCAGCCAAGGGCCGTACCCCTACGAGCAGTACTTC. It codes for CASSQGPYPYEQYF.

The rearrangement joins TRBV10-3 to TRBJ2-7; 10 bases align to TRBD2. V lost 3 bases and J lost 3; bases outside the gene matches: 11. The germline gives CDR1 ENHRY, CDR2 SYGVKD. CDR3 length: 17 amino acids. As DNA, the CDR3 is TGTGCCATCAGTGATCCCGAACTAGCGGGGCCAGACTACGAGCAGTACTTC. As protein: CAISDPELAGPDYEQYF.

The V gene is TRBV11-1, the J gene TRBJ2-7, with unresolved D. Germline assignment: CDR1 SGHAT and CDR2 FQDESV (reference sequence). This CDR3 region has 14 residues. V lost 2 bases to trimming and J lost 1 base, with 9 bases between them. The CDR3 spells CASSLIPESYEQYF. The CDR3 DNA reads as TGTGCCAGCAGCTTAATCCCAGAATCCTACGAGCAGTACTTC.

The V call is TRBV9, the J call TRBJ2-3; D might be TRBD2 (6 bases). This CDR3 region has 16 residues. Trimming left V 1 base short and J 3 bases short, with 15 bases between. In germline, CDR1 is SGDLS, CDR2 YYNGEE. The CDR3 nucleotides read TGTGCCAGCAGCGTATTTCCGGGAGTGGGGACAGATACGCAGTATTTT. Protein sequence: CASSVFPGVGTDTQYF.

The chain is built from TRBV9 and TRBJ1-4, with TRBD1 matching 10 bases. The CDR3 consists of 14 residues. The V segment lost 6 bases and the J segment 5 bases; nucleotides outside the gene matches: 4. Germline values: CDR1 SGDLS, CDR2 YYNGEE. CDR3 nucleotides: TGTGCCAGCACCCCGGGACAGGGGAATGAAAAACTGTTTTTT. Its protein product is CASTPGQGNEKLFF. The whole variable domain, filled in from reference TRBV9 and TRBJ1-4, reads DSGVTQTPKHLITATGQRVTLRCSPRSGDLSVYWYQQSLDQGLQFLIQYYNGEERAKGNILERFSAQQFPDLHSELNLSSLELGDSALYFCASTPGQGNEKLFFGSGTQLSVL.

The chain is built from TRBV19 and TRBJ2-2; D is undetermined. The CDR3 runs 13 residues. Per the germline V gene, CDR1 is LNHDA and CDR2 is SQIVND (reference sequence). The V end lost 4 bases, the J end lost 0 bases, and 3 bases lay between the germline ends. The CDR3 bases are TGTGCCAGTAGTAGCGCGAACACCGGGGAGCTGTTTTTT. Residues: CASSSANTGELFF.

V is TRBV28 and J is TRBJ2-7; possibly TRBD1 or TRBD2 for D (5 bases each). From germline, CDR1 is MDHEN and CDR2 SYDVKM. The CDR3 covers 13 residues. V shed 5 bases and J shed 5 bases, with 13 bases lying between them. CDR3 sequence: CASSPTGLDEQYF. The CDR3 DNA is TGTGCCAGCAGTCCGACGGGGCTCGACGAGCAGTACTTC.

The genes are TRBV28 and TRBJ2-7; 7 nucleotides line up with TRBD1. CDR3 length: 16 residues. CDR1 and CDR2 from the germline V gene are MDHEN and SYDVKM. Trimming cost V 5 bases and J 0 bases; bases outside gene matches: 10. The DNA for the CDR3 is TGTGCCAGCAGTGGGGAATGGGACAGATACTCCTACGAGCAGTACTTC. It yields the protein CASSGEWDRYSYEQYF.

This clone has just one count. Other nucleotide sequences from this sample produce the same CDR3. The chain combines TRBV9 with TRBJ2-1, with a weak D call TRBD2 (5 bases). With 2 bases removed from V and 0 bases from J, the gap between germline ends came to 9 bases. The CDR3 totals 15 residues. Germline CDR1 and CDR2: SGDLS and YYNGEE. This CDR3 reads CASSVEGLSYNEQFF. Here the CDR3 DNA reads TGTGCCAGCAGCGTTGAGGGTCTCTCCTACAATGAGCAGTTCTTC.